The rows below give T cell receptor beta chains drawn from one sample of a study of T-cell reconstitution after alpha-beta-depleted transplantation in children. TCRdb analysed the PCR reads with MiXCR anew, one entry per CDR3 protein. The sample lists some 600,000 distinct CDR3 sequences; roughly 17% were seen once. Sequencing was performed on PBMCs from the stem cell graft donor, taken from the stem cell graft. Source of these receptors: a human donor who donated a stem cell graft to a child with acute myeloid leukemia. Each CDR3 is given with its conserved first and last residue. Each record gives: clone size, CDR3 length, V gene, D gene, J gene, CDR3 DNA, CDR3 protein. The D gene is left open where the match is weak. For some rows the clone size is stated as once, few or many, or as a class when expanded; others skip it.

many	15	TRBV5-1	NA	TRBJ2-1	TGCGCCAGCAGCTTGGCCTGGACAGAGAACAATGAGCAGTTCTTC	CASSLAWTENNEQFF
NA	15	TRBV7-2	NA	TRBJ1-2	TGTGCCAGCAGCTTAGGGGCTCAGACTAACTATGGCTACACCTTC	CASSLGAQTNYGYTF
few	11	TRBV29-1	NA	TRBJ2-6	TGCAGCGTCGGGACGGGCGACGTCCTGACTTTC	CSVGTGDVLTF
NA	16	TRBV7-2	NA	TRBJ2-1	TGTGCCAGCAGCCCGACCGGAATGGGCTCCTACAATGAGCAGTTCTTC	CASSPTGMGSYNEQFF
NA	15	TRBV7-3	NA	TRBJ1-6	TGTGCCAGCAGCTTAAATACGGGGGAAAGGTCACCCCTCCACTTT	CASSLNTGERSPLHF
NA	14	TRBV5-5	NA	TRBJ1-2	TGTGCCAGCAGCTTCTCATCCCCTAACTATGGCTACACCTTC	CASSFSSPNYGYTF
many	16	TRBV10-3	TRBD1	TRBJ2-5	TGTGCCATCAGTGCCGGGACAGGGGGGTACCAAGAGACCCAGTACTTC	CAISAGTGGYQETQYF
many	16	TRBV20-1	TRBD2	TRBJ2-1	TGCAGTGCTCCGGGGACTAGCGGGCCTACCTACAATGAGCAGTTCTTC	CSAPGTSGPTYNEQFF
many	9	TRBV29-1	NA	TRBJ2-7	TGCAGCGCTCCCTACGAGCAGTACTTC	CSAPYEQYF
NA	13	TRBV10-3	NA	TRBJ2-1	TGTACCATCAGGAGGGGTACCTACAATGAGCAGTTCTTC	CTIRRGTYNEQFF
few	14	TRBV11-2	NA	TRBJ2-3	TGTGCCAGCAGCCAAAACTTCTACCCAGATACGCAGTATTTT	CASSQNFYPDTQYF
few	14	TRBV7-8	TRBD2	TRBJ2-1	TGTGCTTCTCTCGGGGGGGCCTCTTACAATGAGCAGTTCTTC	CASLGGASYNEQFF
many	13	TRBV15	NA	TRBJ2-1	TGTGCCACCAGCAGAGAAAGGTTTGATGAGCAGTTCTTC	CATSRERFDEQFF
many	15	TRBV5-1	NA	TRBJ2-5	TGCGCCAGCAGCTTGCGAGGACGAAATACGGAGACCCAGTACTTC	CASSLRGRNTETQYF
NA	15	TRBV7-2	NA	TRBJ2-2	TGTTCCAGCAGCTCCAGGAGGTTCAACACCGGGGAGCTGTTTTTT	CSSSSRRFNTGELFF
many	14	TRBV20-1	NA	TRBJ2-3	TGCAGTCCGGGTATTTTGACCTCGACAGATACGCAGTATTTT	CSPGILTSTDTQYF
NA	14	TRBV4-3	NA	TRBJ2-7	TGCGCCAGCAGCCAGCGACCTAGCTCCTACGAGCAGTACTTC	CASSQRPSSYEQYF
many	16	TRBV6-5	TRBD1	TRBJ2-5	TGTGCCAGCAGTTTAGGGACAGGACCGTACCAAGAGACCCAGTACTTC	CASSLGTGPYQETQYF
NA	15	TRBV24-1	TRBD1	TRBJ2-1	TGTGCCACCAGTGAATCGGGACAGGGTCACAATGAGCAGTTCTTC	CATSESGQGHNEQFF
many	15	TRBV7-2	NA	TRBJ1-2	TGTGCCAGCAGCTTGAGTATCGGCTTTAACTATGGCTACACCTTC	CASSLSIGFNYGYTF
few	13	TRBV30	NA	TRBJ1-1	TGTGCCTGGAGGGTAGGGGGGGGTACTGAAGCTTTCTTT	CAWRVGGGTEAFF
NA	13	TRBV20-1	NA	TRBJ2-5	TGCAGTGCTAGAGTTCTAGCAAGGGAGACCCAGTACTTC	CSARVLARETQYF
many	13	TRBV20-1	NA	TRBJ1-1	TGCAGTGCTAGAGGGGGCGGAAACACTGAAGCTTTCTTT	CSARGGGNTEAFF
NA	15	TRBV29-1	TRBD1	TRBJ2-3	TGCAGCGTTGAAAGAGTACAGGGGGCGTGGGATACGCAGTATTTT	CSVERVQGAWDTQYF
many	14	TRBV5-1	NA	TRBJ1-1	TGCGCCAGCAGCTTCTCGGGACAGAACACTGAAGCTTTCTTT	CASSFSGQNTEAFF
few	15	TRBV6-1	NA	TRBJ2-5	TGTGCCAGCGAGTCCTTGGACAGAATGATCGAGACCCAGTACTTC	CASESLDRMIETQYF
NA	14	TRBV12-3/TRBV12-4	TRBD1	TRBJ2-5	TGTGCCAGCAGTTTCGGACAGGATTGGGAGACCCAGTACTTC	CASSFGQDWETQYF
few	14	TRBV10-3	NA	TRBJ2-5	TGTGCCATCAGTGTGGGGGGCCTACAAGAGACCCAGTACTTC	CAISVGGLQETQYF
NA	13	TRBV28	NA	TRBJ2-3	TGTGCCAGCAAACAACTCCGGGCAGATACGCAGTATTTT	CASKQLRADTQYF
NA	14	TRBV7-2	NA	TRBJ1-3	TGTGCCAGCAGCTTAGCTTCAGCTGGAAACACCATATATTTT	CASSLASAGNTIYF
many	11	TRBV3-1	NA	TRBJ1-1	TGTGCCAGCAGCCAAACCTCCGAAGCTTTCTTT	CASSQTSEAFF
NA	15	TRBV5-1	NA	TRBJ2-3	TGCGCCAGCAGCTTGGAGTGGGCCGGAACAGATACGCAGTATTTT	CASSLEWAGTDTQYF
few	17	TRBV7-9	NA	TRBJ1-1	TGTGCCAGCAGCTTAGGTCAACGCGGACACGGGGACACTGAAGCTTTCTTT	CASSLGQRGHGDTEAFF
NA	13	TRBV3-1	NA	TRBJ2-3	TGTGCCAGCAGCCATCGACCGGAGGATACGCAGTATTTT	CASSHRPEDTQYF
NA	17	TRBV4-3	TRBD1	TRBJ2-3	TGCGCCAGCAGCCAAGATTGGGCAGGGGGCTTCACAGATACGCAGTATTTT	CASSQDWAGGFTDTQYF
many	14	TRBV20-1	NA	TRBJ1-1	TGCAGCTCTTGGCAGGGCGGAAGGAACACTGAAGCTTTCTTT	CSSWQGGRNTEAFF
few	16	TRBV7-9	NA	TRBJ2-7	TGTGCCAGCAGCTTAGCTTACGGCAGCCAAACCTACGAGCAGTACTTC	CASSLAYGSQTYEQYF
NA	15	TRBV7-2	NA	TRBJ2-7	TGTGCCAGCAGCTCCTTGCCGGGGGCCATTTACGAGCAGTACTTC	CASSSLPGAIYEQYF
many	13	TRBV6-6	NA	TRBJ2-2	TGTGCCAGCAGTTACGGGCGGACCGGGGAGCTGTTTTTT	CASSYGRTGELFF
few	17	TRBV5-1	TRBD1	TRBJ2-2	TGCGCCAGCAGCTCCATCACAGGGGACGGGAACACCGGGGAGCTGTTTTTT	CASSSITGDGNTGELFF
few	13	TRBV12-3/TRBV12-4	TRBD2	TRBJ2-5	TGTGCCAGCACCGAAGCGGGGTCGGAGACCCAGTACTTC	CASTEAGSETQYF